This T cell receptor (beta chain) is drawn from a study of blood T cell repertoires in COVID-19 (dated by TCRdb to 2019 to 2021). Regarding the research as a whole: Samples covering the acute and convalescent phases of COVID-19 were provided by collaborators in the United States, Italy and Spain. Where available, HLA class I and class II types were obtained from metadata supplied by the sample provider rather than from assay-based typing. The dataset comprised deeply sampled blood TCRbeta repertoires from subjects exposed to, actively infected with, or recovered from COVID-19. Nearly every sample came with metadata listing a de-identified subject ID, COVID-19 status, age in years and sex. The samples were drawn from two sources: the first 160 participants of the ongoing ImmuneRACE study, and 1,000 to 1,500 subjects contributed by 6 global collaborators. The prospective study material was composed of cDNA or gDNA derived from T cells, B-cell-depleted T cells, or PBMCs. The repertoires were released in a freely available public database meant as a resource for research on the immune response to SARS-CoV-2. The paper as a whole reports these results and caveats: The amount of clinical and demographic metadata varied by source and participant and was provided uncurated.

Concerning this clone: It lacks a known antigen. No qualities accompany the bases; no much larger clone lies one base away.

TCRbeta CDR3 regions were amplified from genomic DNA by means of the immunoSEQ Assay, a bias-controlled multiplex PCR. Processing in the source paper ran as follows. The number of nucleated cells in each sample was estimated by amplification of reference gene primers within the assay. Sequence reads were collapsed and filtered to measure the absolute abundance of every unique TCRbeta CDR3 rearrangement. For each sample, productive Simpson clonality was calculated by taking the square root of Simpson's diversity index across productive rearrangements. What TCRdb holds here is the immuneACCESS table cut down to in-frame rearrangements. Part of the clones is not present; checked against another copy, under half of the missing clones reflect an unresolved V gene, and the others are unexplained. V and J calls plus clone size are reproduced from that table; the DNA served to infer D and trimming. The sample table contains under 400,000 clones; only one count was recorded for around 91% of them. 5% to 8.5% of the sample rests with the top ten.

Each collaborating institution followed its own protocols to collect whole blood in K2EDTA tubes. For TCRbeta analysis, collaborators shipped samples in one of three forms: frozen whole blood, isolated PBMCs, or DNA extracted from either of those sample types. The germline V end is reduced by 4 bases and the J end by 4 bases; junction bases left unmatched: 5. Measured from the cysteine to the phenylalanine, the CDR3 is 15 residues long. The retained sequence is limited to the CDR3, 45 bases, with the frame set at the first base. According to the germline V gene, CDR1 reads MNHEY and CDR2 reads SVGAGI.

The V and J genes are TRBV6-5 and TRBJ2-2; the junction holds 8 bases that match TRBD1. The sample consisted of peripheral blood. The source is a man aged 18 to 30 with active or convalescent COVID-19. The nucleotide sequence reads TGTGCCAGCAGTTCGCCGACAGGGGCCACCGGGGAGCTGTTTTTT. It specifies CASSSPTGATGELFF.